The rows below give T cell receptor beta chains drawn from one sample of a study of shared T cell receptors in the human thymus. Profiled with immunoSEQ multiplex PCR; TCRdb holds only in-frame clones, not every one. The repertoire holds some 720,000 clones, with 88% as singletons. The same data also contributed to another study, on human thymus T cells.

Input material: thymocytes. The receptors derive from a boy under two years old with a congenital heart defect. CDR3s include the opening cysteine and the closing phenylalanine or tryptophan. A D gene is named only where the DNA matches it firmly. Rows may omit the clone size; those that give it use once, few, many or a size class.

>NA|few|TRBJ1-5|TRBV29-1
TGCAGCGTCCAGGGAAAAGGCCAGCCCCAGCATTTT
CSVQGKGQPQHF
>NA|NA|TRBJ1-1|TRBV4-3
TGCGCCAGCAGCCAACAGATACAGGGCTCGGTGACTGAAGCTTTCTTT
CASSQQIQGSVTEAFF
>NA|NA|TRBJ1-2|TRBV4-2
TGTGCCAGCACCCCAACAGACAGTGCAAACCTCTATGGCTACACCTTC
CASTPTDSANLYGYTF
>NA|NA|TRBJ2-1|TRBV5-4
TGTGCCAGCAGCGGGTCCGGGACTGAAAATTACAATGAGCAGTTCTTC
CASSGSGTENYNEQFF
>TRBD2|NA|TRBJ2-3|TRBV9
TGTGCCAGCAGCGTAGACGGCAGGACTAGCGGGACAGATACGCAGTATTTT
CASSVDGRTSGTDTQYF
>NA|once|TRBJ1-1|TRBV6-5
TGTGCCAGCACTCTCAGATGGAACACTGAAGCTTTCTTT
CASTLRWNTEAFF
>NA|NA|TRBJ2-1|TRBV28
TGTGCCAGCAGTTTATGCTTGGGTGTGTGGGAGATCTACAATGAGCAGTTCTTC
CASSLCLGVWEIYNEQFF
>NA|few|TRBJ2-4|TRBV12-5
TGTGCTAGTGGTTTGTCGGAGTCCGAAAACATTCAGTACTTC
CASGLSESENIQYF
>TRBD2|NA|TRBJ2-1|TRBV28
TGTGCCAGCAGTCTCTCCCAGAGCGGGAGGGCATACAATGAGCAGTTCTTC
CASSLSQSGRAYNEQFF
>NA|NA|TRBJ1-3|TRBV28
TGTGCCAGCAGCAGCAGGGGCGGCTCTGGAAACACCATATATTTT
CASSSRGGSGNTIYF
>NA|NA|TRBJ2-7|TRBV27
TGTGCCAGCGGATCCAGGGCCTCCTACGAGCAGTACTTC
CASGSRASYEQYF
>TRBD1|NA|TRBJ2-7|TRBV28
TGTGCCAGCAACTCGAGGGACAGCGGCTCCTACGAGCAGTACTTC
CASNSRDSGSYEQYF
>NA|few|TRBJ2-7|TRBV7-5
TGTGTCAGAAGCTCGCCCCGGACATCCTACGAGCAGTACTTC
CVRSSPRTSYEQYF
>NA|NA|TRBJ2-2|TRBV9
TGTGCCAGCAGCCCCCGTTTTGGGGAGCTGTTTTTT
CASSPRFGELFF
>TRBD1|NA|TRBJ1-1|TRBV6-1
TGTGCCTTCTCGACAGGGCGGGGAACTGAAGCTTTCTTT
CAFSTGRGTEAFF
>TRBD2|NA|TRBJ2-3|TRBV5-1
TGCGCCAGCAAGCGGGAGGTCAGCACAGATACGCAGTATTTT
CASKREVSTDTQYF
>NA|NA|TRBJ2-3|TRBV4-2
TGTGCCAGCAGCCAAGATCGACCAGGGCCAGATACGCAGTATTTT
CASSQDRPGPDTQYF
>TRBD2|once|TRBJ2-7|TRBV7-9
TGTGCCAGCAGCTTAGGTGTGCTAGCGGGAACGGACGAGCAGTACTTC
CASSLGVLAGTDEQYF
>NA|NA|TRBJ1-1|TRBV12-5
TGTGCTAGTGGTCCCCGGACGTCCACAGGTGAAGCTTTCTTT
CASGPRTSTGEAFF
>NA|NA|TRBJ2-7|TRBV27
TGTGCCAGCAGGGGGGCTGCCGGGTCGGGGTACGAGCAGTACTTC
CASRGAAGSGYEQYF
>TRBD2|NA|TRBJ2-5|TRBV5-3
TGTGCCAGAAGCCGCGCGAGGCGGGAGGGTCCCCAAGAGACCCAGTACTTC
CARSRARREGPQETQYF
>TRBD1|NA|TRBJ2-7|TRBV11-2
TGTGCCAGCAGCTTAGAAGCAGGGGGTCTATACGAGCAGTACTTC
CASSLEAGGLYEQYF
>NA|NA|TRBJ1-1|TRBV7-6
TGTGCCAGCAGCTCATTGGGCAGCCCAGACACTGAAGCTTTCTTT
CASSSLGSPDTEAFF
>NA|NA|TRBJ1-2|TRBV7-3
TGTGCCAGCCCGATTGCGGGCTACACCTTC
CASPIAGYTF
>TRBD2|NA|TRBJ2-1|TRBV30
TGTGCCTGGACCCCCCGGACTAGCGGGAGGACTTACAATGAGCAGTTCTTC
CAWTPRTSGRTYNEQFF
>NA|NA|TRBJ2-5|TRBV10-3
TGTGCCTCTACAAAGGGGGGGACTCAAGAGACCCAGTACTTC
CASTKGGTQETQYF
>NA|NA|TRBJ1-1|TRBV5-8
TGTGCCAGCAGCCCGAGACGGGGTCATATCACTGAAGCTTTCTTT
CASSPRRGHITEAFF
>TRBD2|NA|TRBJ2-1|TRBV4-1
TGCGCCAGCAGGGCTAGCGGGCGCAGCTCCTACAATGAGCAGTTCTTC
CASRASGRSSYNEQFF
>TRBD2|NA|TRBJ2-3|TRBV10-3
TGTGCCACCCGGGAGGAAGATACGCAGTATTTT
CATREEDTQYF
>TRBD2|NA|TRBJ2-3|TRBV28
TGTGCCAGCAGTTCCGGGACTAGCGGGACAGATACGCAGTATTTT
CASSSGTSGTDTQYF
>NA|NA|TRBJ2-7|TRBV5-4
TGTGCCAGCAGCCCGGGCCAAGAAGGGGTCGAGCAGTACTTC
CASSPGQEGVEQYF
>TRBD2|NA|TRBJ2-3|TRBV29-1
TGCAGCGCCTGCGGGGGGCCCACAGATACGCAGTATTTT
CSACGGPTDTQYF
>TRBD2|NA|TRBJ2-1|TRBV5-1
TGCGCCAGCAGCTACTATAGCGGGAGCTCCTACAATGAGCAGTTCTTC
CASSYYSGSSYNEQFF
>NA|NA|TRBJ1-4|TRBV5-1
TGCGCCAGCAGCTTGCTCAGACGGCAGCCGCACAGCAATGAAAAACTGTTTTTT
CASSLLRRQPHSNEKLFF
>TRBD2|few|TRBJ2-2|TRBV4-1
TGCGCCAGCAGCCCCCATTCGGCTAGCGGGAAACACGGGGAGCTGTTTTTT
CASSPHSASGKHGELFF
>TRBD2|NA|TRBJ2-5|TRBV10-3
TGTGCCATCAGTGAGGAGGTAGCGGGAGGTGAGACCCAGTACTTC
CAISEEVAGGETQYF
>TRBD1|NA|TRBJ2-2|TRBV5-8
TGTGCCAGCAGCTTATGGGACAGCGAACCCACCGGGGAGCTGTTTTTT
CASSLWDSEPTGELFF
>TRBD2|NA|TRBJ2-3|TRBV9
TGTGCCAGCAGCCCGGGACTAGCAGCAGATACGCAGTATTTT
CASSPGLAADTQYF
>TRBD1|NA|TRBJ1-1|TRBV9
TGTGCCAGCAGCCCTCCCGGGACAGGGATCACTGAAGCTTTCTTT
CASSPPGTGITEAFF
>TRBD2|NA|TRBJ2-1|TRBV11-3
TGTGCCAGCAGCACGGGGACTAGCGGGACGAATGAGCAGTTCTTC
CASSTGTSGTNEQFF
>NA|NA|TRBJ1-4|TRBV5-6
TGTGCCAGCAGCCCGCGCACAGGTAGTGCAACTAATGAAAAACTGTTTTTT
CASSPRTGSATNEKLFF
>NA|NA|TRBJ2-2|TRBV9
TGTGCCAGCAGGAGTGATCACGGGGAGCTGTTTTTT
CASRSDHGELFF
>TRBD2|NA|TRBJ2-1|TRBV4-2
TGTGCCAGCAGCCAAGTCGGTAGCGGGGGATATGAGCAGTTCTTC
CASSQVGSGGYEQFF
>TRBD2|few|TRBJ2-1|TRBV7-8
TGTGCCAGCAGCCTTGGTGCAGGACTAGCGGGACCCACGATCTACAATGAGCAGTTCTTC
CASSLGAGLAGPTIYNEQFF
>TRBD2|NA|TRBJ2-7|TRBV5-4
TGTGCCAGCAGCCACGGGACTAGCGGGCCTCCTCCATGCGAGCAGTACTTC
CASSHGTSGPPPCEQYF
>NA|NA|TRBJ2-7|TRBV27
TGTGCCAGCAGTTCTTCTCCGGGTTACGAGCAGTACTTC
CASSSSPGYEQYF
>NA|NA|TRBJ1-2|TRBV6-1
TGTGCCAGCAGTGAAGTATTCAATCCTTACATCCAGGGGAACTATGGCTACACCTTC
CASSEVFNPYIQGNYGYTF
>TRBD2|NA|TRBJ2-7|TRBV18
TGTGCCAGCTCACCAAGGGTCGCTAGCGGGATCCCCTACGAGCAGTACTTC
CASSPRVASGIPYEQYF
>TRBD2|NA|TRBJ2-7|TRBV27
TGTGCCAGCAGTTTGGCGGGAGTTCCCTACGAGCAGTACTTC
CASSLAGVPYEQYF
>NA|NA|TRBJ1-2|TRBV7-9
TGTGCCAGCAGCTCTCGTGGACCGGGGGGAAACTATGGCTACACCTTC
CASSSRGPGGNYGYTF
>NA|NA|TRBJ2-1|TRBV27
TGTGCCAGCGGAAAAGGGGGGGGCCACAATGAGCAGTTCTTC
CASGKGGGHNEQFF
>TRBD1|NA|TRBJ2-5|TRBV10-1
TGCGCCAGCAGCGCTGACAGGGGTCAAGAGACCCAGTACTTC
CASSADRGQETQYF
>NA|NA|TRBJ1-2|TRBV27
TGTGCCAGCAGTCCCTCCCCGGAGGGCGCTAACTATGGCTACACCTTC
CASSPSPEGANYGYTF
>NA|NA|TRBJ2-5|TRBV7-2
TGTGCCAGCAGCTTAGTCGCAGGGGGGAACCAAGAGACCCAGTACTTC
CASSLVAGGNQETQYF